This TCR beta chain appears in the sequencing data of a study of response to subunit inactivated influenza vaccine. Findings and limits, study-wide: Authors proposed each seasonal influenza vaccination draws in few new T cells.

MiXCR, applied by TCRdb to the RT-PCR reads, yields one record per CDR3 protein. The sample carries 170,000 or so distinct CDR3 sequences, about 10% recorded once. Ten or more counts support this clonotype. The antigen remains undetermined. This CDR3 region has 15 residues. Germline assignment: CDR1 SQVTM and CDR2 ANQGSEA. With 4 bases clipped from V and 5 bases from J, the junction kept 11 bases outside the gene matches. This receptor was taken from a man between 50 and 75 years old who received an inactivated influenza vaccine. Sample: CD8+ T cells sorted from PBMCs, taken less than 25 months after vaccination. The V gene is TRBV29-1, the J gene TRBJ2-3; TRBD2 aligns across 8 bases. The CDR3 nucleotides are TGCAGCGTTGGGGGACTAGAGGTTCTAGGAGATACGCAGTATTTT. Its translation: CSVGGLEVLGDTQYF.